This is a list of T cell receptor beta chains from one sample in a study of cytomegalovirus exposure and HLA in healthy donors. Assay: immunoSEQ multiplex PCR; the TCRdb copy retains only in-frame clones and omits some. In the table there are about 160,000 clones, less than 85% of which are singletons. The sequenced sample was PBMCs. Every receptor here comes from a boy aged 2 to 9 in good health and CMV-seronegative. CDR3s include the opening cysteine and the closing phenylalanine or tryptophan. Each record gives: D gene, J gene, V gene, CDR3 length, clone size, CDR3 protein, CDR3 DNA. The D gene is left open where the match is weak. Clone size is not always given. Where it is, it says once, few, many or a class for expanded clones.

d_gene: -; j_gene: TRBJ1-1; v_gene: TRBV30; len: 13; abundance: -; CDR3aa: CAGHRDKNTEAFF; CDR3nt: TGTGCCGGCCACCGGGACAAGAACACTGAAGCTTTCTTT
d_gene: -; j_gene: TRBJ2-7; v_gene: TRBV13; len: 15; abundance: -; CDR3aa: CASSLRTGDNYEQYF; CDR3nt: TGTGCCAGCAGCTTGAGAACAGGCGACAACTACGAGCAGTACTTC
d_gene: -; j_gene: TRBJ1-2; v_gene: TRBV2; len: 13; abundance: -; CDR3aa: CASSEALWEGYTF; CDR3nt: TGTGCCAGCAGTGAAGCGCTCTGGGAGGGCTACACCTTC
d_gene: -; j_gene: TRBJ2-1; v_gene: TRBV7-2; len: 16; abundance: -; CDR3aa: CASSLASVITYNEQFF; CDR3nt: TGTGCCAGCAGCTTAGCTAGCGTAATCACTTACAATGAGCAGTTCTTC
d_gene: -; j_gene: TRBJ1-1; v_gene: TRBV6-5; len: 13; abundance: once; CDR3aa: CASSYSAGSEAFF; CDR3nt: TGTGCCAGCAGTTACTCTGCAGGCTCTGAAGCTTTCTTT
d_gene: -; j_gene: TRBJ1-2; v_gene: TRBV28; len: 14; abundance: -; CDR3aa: CASSLPGSNYGYTF; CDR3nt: TGTGCCAGCAGCTTACCGGGTTCTAACTATGGCTACACCTTC
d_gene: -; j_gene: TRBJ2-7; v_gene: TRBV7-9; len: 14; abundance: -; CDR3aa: CSSTSGTAENEQYF; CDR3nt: TGTTCCAGCACTTCCGGGACTGCCGAAAACGAGCAGTACTTC
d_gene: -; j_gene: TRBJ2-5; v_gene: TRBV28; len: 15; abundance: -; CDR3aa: CASTRSQGRQETQYF; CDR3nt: TGTGCCAGCACCCGAAGCCAGGGTAGGCAAGAGACCCAGTACTTC
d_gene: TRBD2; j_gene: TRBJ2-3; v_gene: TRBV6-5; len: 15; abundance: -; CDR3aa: CASSYELAGIDTQYF; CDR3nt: TGTGCCAGCAGTTACGAGTTAGCGGGGATAGATACGCAGTATTTT
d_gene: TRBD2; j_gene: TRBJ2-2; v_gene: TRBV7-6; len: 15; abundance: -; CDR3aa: CASSGAGGDTGELFF; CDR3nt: TGTGCCAGCAGCGGAGCGGGGGGGGACACCGGGGAGCTGTTTTTT
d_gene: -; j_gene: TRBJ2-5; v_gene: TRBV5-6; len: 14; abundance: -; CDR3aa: CASSPGLKEETQYF; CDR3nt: TGTGCCAGCAGCCCAGGTCTAAAGGAAGAGACCCAGTACTTC
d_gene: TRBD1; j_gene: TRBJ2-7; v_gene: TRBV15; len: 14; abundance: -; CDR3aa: CATSRNRGNYEQYF; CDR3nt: TGTGCCACCAGCAGAAACAGGGGGAACTACGAGCAGTACTTC
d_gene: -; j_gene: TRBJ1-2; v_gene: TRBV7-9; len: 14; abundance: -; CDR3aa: CASLPLGAAYGYTF; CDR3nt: TGTGCCAGCCTCCCATTGGGGGCAGCCTATGGCTACACCTTC
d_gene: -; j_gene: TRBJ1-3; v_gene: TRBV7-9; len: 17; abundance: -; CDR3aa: CASSLALGQSGGNTIYF; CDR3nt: TGTGCCAGCAGCTTAGCCTTAGGACAGAGTGGAGGAAACACCATATATTTT
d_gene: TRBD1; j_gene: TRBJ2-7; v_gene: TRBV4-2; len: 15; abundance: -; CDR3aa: CASSQIRDRGDEQYF; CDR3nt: TGTGCCAGCAGCCAGATCCGGGACAGGGGTGACGAGCAGTACTTC